This T cell receptor beta chain was captured by sequencing in a study of control samples from healthy donors and cancer patients. Only in-frame clones appear in the TCRdb table, and some are missing; sequencing was by immunoSEQ multiplex PCR. The table includes some 130,000 clones, 80% to 95% detected once. Germline V lookup: CDR1 MNHNS, CDR2 SASEGT. The CDR3 totals 15 residues. Trimming pared 2 bases from V and 2 bases from J, leaving 10 bases between. The specimen was blood. The TCR sequence derives from a man younger than 35 in good health. This chain links TRBV6-1 with TRBJ1-5; D gene ambiguous. DNA of the CDR3: TGTGCCAGCAGTGAACGGGAGGTGGGCAATCAGCCCCAGCATTTT. Residues: CASSEREVGNQPQHF.